These 20 T cell receptor beta chains originate from one sample sequenced in a study of T cell responses to AZD1222 COVID-19 vaccine. TCRdb's table, derived via immunoSEQ multiplex PCR, lists solely in-frame clones and lacks some. This sample has around 250,000 clones, with 93% found just once. The sequences come from peripheral blood, collected on day 0 of AZD1222 vaccination. Every receptor here comes from an adult in good health.

The rearrangement links TRBV6-1 to TRBJ2-7; the D gene is possibly TRBD1 (6 bases). V dropped 0 bases and J dropped 3 bases, with 9 bases sitting between them. The germline CDR1 and CDR2 sequences are MNHNS and SASEGT. This CDR3 is 14 amino acids long. The CDR3 reads CASSEALQGYEQYF. The DNA of the CDR3 is TGTGCCAGCAGTGAAGCGCTACAGGGCTACGAGCAGTACTTC.

This chain uses TRBV19 with TRBJ1-5; 12 bases align to TRBD1. Germline CDR1 LNHDA, CDR2 SQIVND (reference sequence). The CDR3 is made up of 13 amino acids. Trimming cost V 8 bases and J 5 bases; bases outside gene matches: 1. The CDR3 sequence: CASGDRGHQPQHF. The CDR3 DNA reads TGTGCCAGTGGGGACAGGGGGCATCAGCCCCAGCATTTT.

V and J are TRBV7-9 and TRBJ1-1; D is unresolved. The germline CDR1 and CDR2 sequences are SEHNR and FQNEAQ (reference sequence). This CDR3 contains 11 residues. Trimming left V 3 bases short and J 7 bases short, with 6 bases between. The CDR3 DNA reads as TGTGCCAGCAGCTTCAGGAGTGAAGCTTTCTTT. Translated, it gives CASSFRSEAFF. Full variable domain (rest looked up from reference TRBV7-9 and TRBJ1-1): DTGVSQNPRHKITKRGQNVTFRCDPISEHNRLYWYRQTLGQGPEFLTYFQNEAQLEKSRLLSDRFSAERPKGSFSTLEIQRTEQGDSAMYLCASSFRSEAFFGQGTRLTVV.

The chain has TRBV6-4 and TRBJ2-7; 10 bases align to TRBD2. The ends lost 9 bases at V and 0 bases at J; junction bases unmatched: 11. The CDR3 has 16 residues. The germline V gene encodes CDR1 MRHNA and CDR2 SNTAGT. This CDR3 reads CARPGLASNSSYEQYF. Written as DNA, the CDR3 is TGTGCCAGACCGGGACTAGCGAGCAATAGCTCCTACGAGCAGTACTTC.

The chain has TRBV3-1 (or the pseudogene TRBV3-2) and TRBJ2-5; 13 bases are a match to TRBD2. Germline CDR1 is LGHDT and CDR2 is YNNKEL (reference sequence). The J segment lost 7 bases and the V segment lost 4 bases, leaving 9 bases of the junction unmatched. The CDR3 extends over 16 amino acids. The CDR3 protein is CASSPTSGRVTGTQYF. DNA of the CDR3: TGTGCCAGCAGCCCCACTAGCGGGAGGGTGACGGGGACCCAGTACTTC.

The chain employs TRBV6-5 and TRBJ1-5; 7 bases align to TRBD1. With V trimmed by 7 bases and J by 2 bases, 8 bases remained unmatched. The CDR3 is 15 amino acids. Germline CDR1 and CDR2: MNHEY and SVGAGI. The CDR3 is CASNPTGAGNQPQHF. In nucleotides, the CDR3 is TGTGCCAGCAATCCCACAGGGGCCGGCAATCAGCCCCAGCATTTT.

CDR3 bases: TGTGCCAGTAGTCCCGGACAGGTTTGGAGCACAGATACGCAGTATTTT. Its translation is CASSPGQVWSTDTQYF. The rearrangement joins TRBV19 to TRBJ2-3; 7 positions agree with TRBD1. J gave up 0 bases and V 5 bases, and 8 bases lay outside the gene matches. CDR1 and CDR2 (germline): LNHDA, SQIVND (reference sequence). The CDR3 is 16 amino acids. Full variable domain (missing parts from reference TRBV19 and TRBJ2-3): DGGITQSPKYLFRKEGQNVTLSCEQNLNHDAMYWYRQDPGQGLRLIYYSQIVNDFQKGDIAEGYSVSREKKESFPLTVTSAQKNPTAFYLCASSPGQVWSTDTQYFGPGTRLTVL.

The CDR3 sequence: CASSLDRGPAGYGYTF. Here the CDR3 DNA reads TGTGCCAGCAGCCTTGACAGGGGCCCCGCTGGGTATGGCTACACCTTC. The chain carries TRBV7-2 and TRBJ1-2; 8 bases are shared with TRBD1. Germline loops: CDR1 SGHTA, CDR2 FQGNSA. The V segment lost 5 bases and the J segment 5 bases; nucleotides outside the gene matches: 13. This CDR3 comprises 16 residues.

The CDR3 loop is CAIQDPGRPQHF. The CDR3 nucleotides are TGTGCCATCCAGGATCCGGGTCGGCCCCAGCATTTT. The chain combines TRBV10-3 with TRBJ1-5; D remains ambiguous. Germline V lookup: CDR1 ENHRY, CDR2 SYGVKD. V lost 8 bases and J lost 9, with 14 bases in between. This CDR3 region has 12 residues.

As to this clone: The limits of the CDR3 on the DNA are not certain, so only TCRdb's listed CDR3 is given. This sequence joins TRBV11-2 and TRBJ1-5; whether TRBD1, the table's D call, matches the DNA was not checked. Germline-derived CDR1 and CDR2 are SGHAT and FQNNGV. The CDR3 region is 15 residues in length, termini included. The CDR3 is CASSFGPGMNQPQHF.

V is TRBV7-9 and J is TRBJ1-2, with D perhaps TRBD1 (5 bases). Germline values: CDR1 SEHNR, CDR2 FQNEAQ (reference sequence). The CDR3 is made up of 15 amino acids. Trimming shortened V by 1 base and J by 7 bases, and 16 bases separated the two germline ends. In nucleotides, the CDR3 is TGTGCCAGCAGCTTAGATGACAGCTCGGTGCGTGGCTACACCTTC. Its translation: CASSLDDSSVRGYTF.

This clone was picked up a small number of times. The chain employs TRBV14 and TRBJ1-2, with TRBD1 matching over 7 bases. The CDR3 sequence is 15 residues long. V lost 4 bases to trimming and J lost 8 bases; unmatched junction nucleotides: 13. Germline V gene data show CDR1 as SGHDN and CDR2 as FVKESK. CDR3 amino acids: CASSPQGGGILGYTF. The CDR3 DNA reads as TGTGCCAGCAGCCCCCAAGGGGGCGGAATTTTAGGCTACACCTTC.

The chain employs TRBV6-5 and TRBJ2-7; 10 bases align to TRBD1. The junction had 8 bases not matched to a gene; V was cut back by 5 bases and J by 4 bases. The CDR3 runs 15 residues. The germline CDR1 and CDR2 sequences are MNHEY and SVGAGI. CDR3 sequence (DNA): TGTGCCAGCAGTCACCGGGACAGGGGAAGATACGAGCAGTACTTC. Its translation is CASSHRDRGRYEQYF.

The chain combines TRBV5-8 with TRBJ2-1; the match to TRBD2 covers 7 bases. The CDR3 runs to 16 residues. CDR1 SGHTS and CDR2 YDEGEE come from the germline V gene. The junction had 11 bases not matched to a gene; V was cut back by 3 bases and J by 5 bases. CDR3 sequence: CASSSHREVWDNEQFF. The CDR3 nucleotides are TGTGCCAGCAGCTCCCATCGGGAGGTATGGGACAATGAGCAGTTCTTC.

This chain joins TRBV6-5 and TRBJ1-5; weak D call: TRBD1 (5 bases). The CDR3 has 14 amino acids. CDR1 and CDR2 from the germline V gene are MNHEY and SVGAGI. V was clipped by 2 bases and J by 5 bases, with 10 bases between them. CDR3 sequence reads: CASSYRRGDQPQHF. DNA of the CDR3: TGTGCCAGCAGTTACAGGAGGGGAGATCAGCCCCAGCATTTT.

J is TRBJ1-2 and V is TRBV5-1; no firm D call. Germline-derived CDR1 and CDR2 are SGHRS and YFSETQ. V lost 3 bases, J lost 2 bases, and 11 bases lay in between. CDR3 length: 14 residues. In DNA form, the CDR3 reads TGCGCCAGCAGCTCCAATTCAGTGAACTATGGCTACACCTTC. Its protein is CASSSNSVNYGYTF.

V is TRBV3-1 (or the pseudogene TRBV3-2) and J is TRBJ2-3; the D gene could be TRBD1 or TRBD2 (5 bases each). The CDR3 totals 15 residues. V was cut by 3 bases and J by 4 bases, with 14 bases left in between. Germline V gives CDR1 LGHDT, CDR2 YNNKEL (reference sequence). The CDR3 nucleotides read TGTGCCAGCAGCCACCGGGGCCTTACCTCAGATACGCAGTATTTT. It is translated as CASSHRGLTSDTQYF.

The chain has TRBV27 and TRBJ1-5; D might be TRBD1 (5 bases). From germline, CDR1 is MNHEY and CDR2 SMNVEV (reference sequence). The V end lost 5 bases, the J end lost 0 bases, and 17 bases lay between the germline ends. This CDR3 has 17 amino acids. The CDR3: CASSPRKGTSSNQPQHF. CDR3 DNA: TGTGCCAGCAGTCCCCGGAAGGGGACCTCTAGCAATCAGCCCCAGCATTTT.

The CDR3 coding sequence is TGTGCCAGTAGTATACCCGGGACAGCCGGCAGCAATGAGCAGTTCTTC. Its translation is CASSIPGTAGSNEQFF. V usage is TRBV19 and J usage is TRBJ2-1; 7 bases are shared with TRBD1. V trimming: 2 bases; J trimming: 6 bases; junction bases outside the gene matches: 10. Germline CDR1 is LNHDA and CDR2 is SQIVND (reference sequence). The CDR3 extends over 16 amino acids.

The chain combines TRBV2 with TRBJ1-1; the D is unclear. The germline V gene encodes CDR1 SNHLY and CDR2 FYNNEI. Between the trimmed V and J ends, which lost 5 bases and 3 bases, there was a span of 13 bases. There are 14 residues in the CDR3. DNA for the CDR3: TGTGCCAGCAGTCTTAAAGGCTGGGACACTGAAGCTTTCTTT. It translates to CASSLKGWDTEAFF.